The clone carrying this T cell receptor (beta chain) appeared many times. Its antigen is currently unknown. This related bone marrow graft donor gave peripheral blood on the day of marrow donation. Between the trimmed V and J ends, which lost 5 bases and 2 bases, there was a span of 18 bases. The CDR3 covers 16 residues. The germline V gene encodes CDR1 SGHTA and CDR2 FQGTGA. This specimen comes from a study of T cells after posttransplantation cyclophosphamide. Study conclusions and caveats: Donor-recipient repertoire similarity was low at 1-2 months, rising over year one. TRB clonality was highly associated with recipient CMV seropositivity and reactivation.

Data came from immunoSEQ multiplex PCR; TCRdb stores just in-frame clones and leaves some out. There are nearly 25,000 clones in the sample, none observed a single time. The chain joins TRBV7-3 to TRBJ2-5; possibly TRBD2 for D (6 bases). This TCR derives from a woman in her 50s in good health, CMV-negative, and a related stem cell transplant donor. The sequencing sample was made of PBMCs. CDR3 in amino acids: CASSAGSTPKQETQYF. The CDR3 DNA reads TGTGCCAGCAGCGCGGGGTCCACCCCGAAACAAGAGACCCAGTACTTC.